These 30 T cell receptor beta chains were all obtained from the same sample, sequenced in a study of CD8 T cells in ankylosing spondylitis. TCRdb recomputed calls from the 5' RACE reads with MiXCR, one row per CDR3 protein. Of just under 95,000 distinct CDR3 sequences detected, around 10% appear once; the ten largest clones hold 5.1%. Specimen: blood, either unsorted or a sorted T cell fraction (not recorded which). These receptors originate from a male donor with ankylosing spondylitis or in good health (not recorded which).

This clonotype has just a few counts. CDR3: CASTRTGGPGNTIYF. The DNA of the CDR3 is TGTGCCAGCACCCGGACAGGGGGTCCTGGAAACACCATATATTTT. V and J are TRBV7-8 and TRBJ1-3; 10 bases are a match to TRBD1. Germline CDR1 SGHVS, CDR2 FQNEAQ. The V and J ends lost 7 bases and 2 bases, in that order; junction bases with no gene match: 5. This CDR3 is built from 15 residues.

This clonotype showed up many times. V gene TRBV9 combines with J gene TRBJ1-5, with 11 positions matching TRBD1. This CDR3 is built from 17 residues. V lost 0 bases, J lost 6 bases, and 8 bases stayed unmatched. Germline values: CDR1 SGDLS, CDR2 YYNGEE. The CDR3 DNA follows: TGTGCCAGCAGCGTAGGAGAGGGGACAGGGGGAAGTCAGCCCCAGCATTTT. Protein product: CASSVGEGTGGSQPQHF.

The table lists this clonotype with many counts. The chain couples TRBV3-1 to TRBJ2-4; D call uncertain. CDR1 and CDR2 (germline): LGHDT, YNNKEL (reference sequence). The CDR3 spans 11 residues. Trimming removed 3 bases at V and 9 bases at J, with 6 bases between. The CDR3 DNA follows: TGTGCCAGCAGCCAGAGAGGCATTCAGTACTTC. This codes for CASSQRGIQYF.

The rearrangement links TRBV7-6 to TRBJ2-7, with 8 bases lining up with TRBD2. This CDR3 region has 14 residues. CDR1 and CDR2 from the germline V gene are SGHVS and FNYEAQ. Unmatched junction bases numbered 2, after V lost 3 bases and J lost 1 base. The CDR3 loop is CASSFERGSYEQYF. The CDR3 DNA follows: TGTGCCAGCAGCTTCGAGCGGGGGTCCTACGAGCAGTACTTC.

This clonotype was recorded many times. The gene calls are TRBV6-1 and TRBJ2-2; D possibly corresponds to TRBD2 (6 bases). Germline V gives CDR1 MNHNS, CDR2 SASEGT. The ends were cut back, 6 bases at V and 1 base at J, with 12 bases in the middle. The CDR3 totals 15 residues. CDR3 amino acids: CASRPGLLNTGELFF. The DNA of the CDR3 is TGTGCCAGCAGGCCGGGACTCTTGAACACCGGGGAGCTGTTTTTT.

There are many counts of this clonotype. The chain recombines TRBV20-1 with TRBJ2-7; D might be TRBD1 (6 bases). Germline CDR1 DFQATT, CDR2 SNEGSKA (reference sequence). The CDR3 consists of 12 residues. V lost 3 bases and J 7 bases, leaving 13 bases between the germline ends. CDR3 protein: CSARHTRGEQYF. The CDR3 nucleotides read TGCAGTGCTAGGCATACTAGGGGGGAGCAGTACTTC.

This clonotype appeared a few times. The chain links TRBV29-1 to TRBJ2-3; TRBD2 matches at 9 bases. This CDR3 has 14 amino acids. V lost 4 bases and J lost 5; bases outside the gene matches: 7. The germline V gene encodes CDR1 SQVTM and CDR2 ANQGSEA. The CDR3: CSVVAAGGIDTQYF. CDR3 DNA sequence: TGCAGCGTTGTAGCAGCGGGGGGCATAGATACGCAGTATTTT.

This clonotype was detected many times. The rearrangement links TRBV29-1 to TRBJ2-7; D is perhaps TRBD2 (6 bases). V was clipped by 7 bases and J by 4 bases, with 8 bases between them. In germline, CDR1 is SQVTM, CDR2 ANQGSEA. This CDR3 is 10 amino acids long. CDR3 in amino acids: CSAGDYEQYF. In nucleotides, the CDR3 is TGCAGCGCGGGGGATTACGAGCAGTACTTC.

This clonotype was picked up a small number of times. V and J are TRBV18 and TRBJ2-3; 10 bases are a match to TRBD1. The CDR3 sequence is 16 residues long. Germline trimming cut 3 bases from V and 3 bases from J; bases unmatched to any gene: 6. Germline loops: CDR1 KGHSH, CDR2 LQKENI. CDR3 sequence (DNA): TGTGCCAGCTCACCTTCCTTGGACAGGGGGACAGATACGCAGTATTTT. Its protein is CASSPSLDRGTDTQYF.

V and J are TRBV9 and TRBJ2-3, with D unclear. The CDR3 sequence is 15 residues long. Germline lookup yields CDR1 SGDLS and CDR2 YYNGEE. Trimming removed 4 bases from V and 5 bases from J, with 17 bases in between. The CDR3 sequence: CASSRTRAPQDTQYF. The CDR3 DNA sequence: TGTGCCAGCAGCCGCACCCGGGCCCCGCAAGATACGCAGTATTTT.

This clonotype turned up a few times. The chain combines TRBV3-1 with TRBJ2-5; the match to TRBD2 covers 11 bases. The V gene end was trimmed by 4 bases and the J gene end by 2 bases; junction bases not matched to a gene: 6. The CDR3 consists of 16 residues. The germline V gene has CDR1 LGHDT and CDR2 YNNKEL (reference sequence). The CDR3 is CASSPSSGGYQETQYF. CDR3 nucleotide sequence: TGTGCCAGCAGCCCTTCTAGCGGGGGGTATCAAGAGACCCAGTACTTC.

The table lists this clonotype with many counts. The chain links TRBV4-2 to TRBJ2-7; D possibly corresponds to TRBD1 (6 bases). Trimming removed 0 bases at V and 6 bases at J, with 15 bases between. Germline CDR1 LGHNA, CDR2 YNFKEQ. The CDR3 contains 15 residues. Here the CDR3 DNA reads TGTGCCAGCAGCCAAGATAGGGGGTTTACCGGCGAGCAGTACTTC. Translated, it gives CASSQDRGFTGEQYF.

The CDR3 DNA is TGTGCCTCCATGCCGGGGGGGGACTACGAGCAGTACTTC. Translated, it gives CASMPGGDYEQYF. This chain connects TRBV28 to TRBJ2-7; 8 nucleotides line up with TRBD2. Germline V gene lookup returns CDR1 MDHEN and CDR2 SYDVKM. V trimming: 11 bases; J trimming: 3 bases; junction bases outside the gene matches: 9. The CDR3 consists of 13 residues. Full variable domain (missing parts from reference TRBV28 and TRBJ2-7): DVKVTQSSRYLVKRTGEKVFLECVQDMDHENMFWYRQDPGLGLRLIYFSYDVKMKEKGDIPEGYSVSREKKERFSLILESASTNQTSMYLCASMPGGDYEQYFGPGTRLTVT.

This clonotype was picked up many times. The V call is TRBV18, the J call TRBJ2-5; no reliable D call. V gave up 2 bases and J gave up 4 bases, with 5 bases separating them. The CDR3 covers 12 residues. Germline loops: CDR1 KGHSH, CDR2 LQKENI. CDR3 region: CASSPDRETQYF. CDR3 nucleotide sequence: TGTGCCAGCTCACCAGACCGAGAGACCCAGTACTTC.

The V and J genes are TRBV7-2 and TRBJ2-7; TRBD1 is a possible D gene (5 bases). The germline V gene has CDR1 SGHTA and CDR2 FQGNSA. The CDR3 is 13 residues long. Trimming cost V 5 bases and J 3 bases, with 11 bases left between them. The CDR3 coding sequence is TGTGCCAGCAGCGCAAGCAGGGACTACGAGCAGTACTTC. Its protein is CASSASRDYEQYF. Filled out from reference TRBV7-2 and TRBJ2-7, the complete variable domain reads GAGVSQSPSNKVTEKGKDVELRCDPISGHTALYWYRQSLGQGLEFLIYFQGNSAPDKSGLPSDRFSAERTGGSVSTLTIQRTQQEDSAVYLCASSASRDYEQYFGPGTRLTVT.

V is TRBV6-2 or TRBV6-3 and J is TRBJ1-1, with TRBD1 identical over 9 bases. The CDR3 runs 15 residues. V lost 6 bases to trimming and J lost 1 base; unmatched junction nucleotides: 6. In germline, CDR1 is MNHEY, CDR2 SVGEGT. DNA of the CDR3: TGTGCCAGCAGAGAGACAGGGGGATCGAACACTGAAGCTTTCTTT. As protein: CASRETGGSNTEAFF.

This clonotype was seen at least ten times. This chain uses TRBV5-1 with TRBJ2-4; TRBD1 agrees at 7 bases. Per the germline V gene, CDR1 is SGHRS and CDR2 is YFSETQ. This CDR3 has 14 residues. V lost 0 bases to trimming and J lost 6 bases; unmatched junction nucleotides: 3. CDR3 nucleotide sequence: TGCGCCAGCAGCTTGGAGGGGGCGAGAAACATTCAGTACTTC. This gives the protein CASSLEGARNIQYF.

Notes on this clonotype: This may arise from a read error, as a much more abundant clone is one base away. The rearrangement joins TRBV28 to TRBJ2-1; 9 bases map to TRBD2. Germline CDR1 is MDHEN and CDR2 is SYDVKM. The CDR3 length is 16 residues. The V segment lost 4 bases and the J segment 7 bases; nucleotides outside the gene matches: 11. CDR3 in amino acids: CASSSLVAGVMNEQFF. CDR3 nucleotides: TGTGCCAGCAGTTCCCTAGTAGCGGGGGTAATGAATGAGCAGTTCTTC.

The V call is TRBV27, the J call TRBJ2-7; D tentatively fits TRBD1 or TRBD2 (5 bases each). CDR3 length: 12 amino acids. Trimming took off 4 bases at V and 6 bases at J, with 10 bases between the two ends. Looked up from germline, CDR1 is MNHEY and CDR2 is SMNVEV (reference sequence). The CDR3 here is CASSSQGTEQYF. The CDR3 DNA reads as TGTGCCAGCAGTTCCCAAGGGACCGAGCAGTACTTC.

This clonotype was counted at least ten times. V and J are TRBV3-1 and TRBJ1-3, with D uncertain. Germline V lookup: CDR1 LGHDT, CDR2 YNNKEL (reference sequence). V lost 5 bases and J 4 bases, leaving 18 bases between the germline ends. CDR3 size: 16 residues. Here the CDR3 reads CASSYQAALSGNTIYF. The DNA for the CDR3 is TGTGCCAGCAGCTATCAGGCTGCCCTCTCAGGAAACACCATATATTTT.

This clonotype was found many times. The V gene is TRBV12-3 or TRBV12-4, the J gene TRBJ1-4; D is unclear. The CDR3 is 16 amino acids. The V end lost 6 bases, the J end lost 3 bases, and 17 bases lay between the germline ends. The CDR3 protein is CASSPLSLESNEKLFF. The CDR3 coding sequence is TGTGCCAGCAGCCCTCTTTCACTGGAGTCTAATGAAAAACTGTTTTTT.

The chain combines TRBV7-9 with TRBJ2-7; TRBD1 matches at 7 bases. CDR3 size: 13 residues. CDR1 and CDR2 (germline): SEHNR, FQNEAQ (reference sequence). J was trimmed by 4 bases and V by 5 bases; bases with no gene match: 5. CDR3 in DNA: TGTGCCAGCAGCCTCAGGGACAGTTACGAGCAGTACTTC. Translated: CASSLRDSYEQYF.

This clonotype was detected a few times. The rearrangement uses TRBV7-9 and TRBJ2-2; D might be TRBD1 (6 bases). The germline V gene encodes CDR1 SEHNR and CDR2 FQNEAQ (reference sequence). Deletions cut 4 bases from V and 3 bases from J, with 15 bases between. The CDR3 length is 16 residues. This chain's CDR3 is CASSYSQGFYTGELFF. The CDR3 DNA reads TGTGCCAGCAGCTATTCACAGGGTTTTTACACCGGGGAGCTGTTTTTT.

This clonotype has at least ten counts. This sequence joins TRBV3-1 and TRBJ2-6, with D uncertain. The germline V and J ends were trimmed by 4 bases and 2 bases, with 3 bases remaining between them. Germline values: CDR1 LGHDT, CDR2 YNNKEL (reference sequence). CDR3 length: 13 amino acids. The CDR3: CASSPPGANVLTF. In nucleotides, the CDR3 is TGTGCCAGCAGCCCCCCTGGGGCCAACGTCCTGACTTTC.

With regard to this clonotype: A read error may be the cause here, since a much bigger clone is one base away. CDR3 sequence reads: CSVRDSSFYEQYF. CDR3 bases: TGCAGTGTTAGAGATTCGTCCTTCTACGAGCAGTACTTC. This chain connects TRBV20-1 to TRBJ2-7; the D is unclear. Germline V CDR1 and CDR2: DFQATT, SNEGSKA (reference sequence). The CDR3 loop spans 13 amino acids.

In this sample, this clonotype turned up many times. For the CDR3, the DNA is TGTGCCAGCAGCCAGGGCCCTGCCACTGAAGCTTTCTTT. It encodes CASSQGPATEAFF. V usage is TRBV11-3 and J usage is TRBJ1-1; weak D call: TRBD1 (5 bases). There are 13 residues in the CDR3. Trimming took off 5 bases at V and 4 bases at J, with 11 bases between the two ends. Germline CDR1 is SGHNT and CDR2 is YENEEA.

At least ten counts were recorded for this clonotype. The chain recombines TRBV19 with TRBJ1-1; TRBD1 aligns across 8 bases. Trimming took 4 bases from V and 1 from J; bases not matched to a gene: 20. The CDR3 spans 20 residues. Germline values: CDR1 LNHDA, CDR2 SQIVND (reference sequence). The CDR3 nucleotides are TGTGCCAGTAGTAACCATCCGACACGGGACAGGACAACGGAGAACACTGAAGCTTTCTTT. Translating gives CASSNHPTRDRTTENTEAFF. The full variable domain, rest sourced from reference TRBV19 and TRBJ1-1, is DGGITQSPKYLFRKEGQNVTLSCEQNLNHDAMYWYRQDPGQGLRLIYYSQIVNDFQKGDIAEGYSVSREKKESFPLTVTSAQKNPTAFYLCASSNHPTRDRTTENTEAFFGQGTRLTVV.

This clonotype occurred many times. This chain joins TRBV11-2 and TRBJ2-1; no clear D gene. The CDR3 consists of 14 residues. The V and J ends lost 8 bases and 6 bases respectively, with 17 bases between them. Germline V gene data show CDR1 as SGHAT and CDR2 as FQNNGV. The CDR3 sequence: CASRYYAGPNEQFF. The CDR3, as DNA: TGTGCCAGCCGCTACTACGCAGGTCCCAATGAGCAGTTCTTC. The full variable domain, rest sourced from reference TRBV11-2 and TRBJ2-1, is EAGVAQSPRYKIIEKRQSVAFWCNPISGHATLYWYQQILGQGPKLLIQFQNNGVVDDSQLPKDRFSAERLKGVDSTLKIQPAKLEDSAVYLCASRYYAGPNEQFFGPGTRLTVL.

There are many counts of this clonotype. The CDR3 here is CASSLYGGGTDTQYF. For the CDR3, the DNA is TGTGCCAGCAGTTTATACGGGGGGGGCACAGATACGCAGTATTTT. The chain is built from TRBV12-3 or TRBV12-4 and TRBJ2-3, with TRBD2 matching 8 bases. With V trimmed by 2 bases and J by 1 base, 2 bases remained unmatched. The CDR3 has 15 residues.

This clonotype was counted between two and nine times. This sequence joins TRBV7-9 and TRBJ2-2, with 8 bases matching TRBD2. This CDR3 spans 16 amino acids. Germline CDR1 is SEHNR and CDR2 is FQNEAQ (reference sequence). V trimming: 4 bases; J trimming: 0 bases; junction bases outside the gene matches: 4. CDR3 residues: CASSSGLASNTGELFF. CDR3 bases: TGTGCCAGCAGCTCCGGACTAGCATCGAACACCGGGGAGCTGTTTTTT. The entire variable domain, with the rest obtained from reference TRBV7-9 and TRBJ2-2, is as follows: DTGVSQNPRHKITKRGQNVTFRCDPISEHNRLYWYRQTLGQGPEFLTYFQNEAQLEKSRLLSDRFSAERPKGSFSTLEIQRTEQGDSAMYLCASSSGLASNTGELFFGEGSRLTVL.